The source of this TCR beta chain is a study of T cell responses to AZD1222 COVID-19 vaccine. Analyses pooled second doses at about 4 or about 12 weeks. General study findings and limits: Spike-specific TCR repertoires showed rising breadth and depth after two AZD1222 doses. Baseline seropositives among AZD1222 recipients totaled only five or six. Females made up more of the donors, who were largely white British, and clonal diversity may have come out too low.

The protocol was immunoSEQ multiplex PCR, while the TCRdb copy is restricted to in-frame clones and leaves out a portion. Counted here are more than 120,000 clones, 90% occurring once; the ten biggest clones make up roughly 1.7%. As regards this clone: What it binds is unknown.

Germline V gene lookup returns CDR1 MDHEN and CDR2 SYDVKM. V lost 5 bases, J lost 1 base, and 14 bases lay in between. CDR3 length equals 15 residues. The material was peripheral blood, obtained 28 days after the second AZD1222 dose. The receptor was derived from an adult who received the AZD1222 COVID-19 vaccine. The chain uses TRBV28 and TRBJ1-1; TRBD1 might be the D (6 bases). CDR3: CASSPPRQANTEAFF. DNA of the CDR3: TGTGCCAGCAGTCCCCCAAGACAGGCGAACACTGAAGCTTTCTTT.